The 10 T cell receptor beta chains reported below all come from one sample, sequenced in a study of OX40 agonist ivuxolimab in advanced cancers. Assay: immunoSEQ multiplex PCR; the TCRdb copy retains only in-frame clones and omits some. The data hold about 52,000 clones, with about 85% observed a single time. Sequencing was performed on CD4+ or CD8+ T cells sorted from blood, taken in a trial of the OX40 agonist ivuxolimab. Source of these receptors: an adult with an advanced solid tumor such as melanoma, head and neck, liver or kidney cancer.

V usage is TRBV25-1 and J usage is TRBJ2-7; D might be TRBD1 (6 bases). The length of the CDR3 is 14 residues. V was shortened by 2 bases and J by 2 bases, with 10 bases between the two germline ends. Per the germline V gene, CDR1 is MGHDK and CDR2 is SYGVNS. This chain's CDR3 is CASSEEQGAYEQYF. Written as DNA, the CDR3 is TGTGCCAGCAGTGAAGAACAGGGAGCCTACGAGCAGTACTTC.

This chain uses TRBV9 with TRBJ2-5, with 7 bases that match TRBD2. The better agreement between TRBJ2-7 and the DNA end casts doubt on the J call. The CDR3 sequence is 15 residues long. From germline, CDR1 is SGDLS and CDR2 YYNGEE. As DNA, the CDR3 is TGTGCCAGCAGCGTAGACGGGGGGAAAGTAAGCGAGCAGTACTTC. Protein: CASSVDGGKVSEQYF.

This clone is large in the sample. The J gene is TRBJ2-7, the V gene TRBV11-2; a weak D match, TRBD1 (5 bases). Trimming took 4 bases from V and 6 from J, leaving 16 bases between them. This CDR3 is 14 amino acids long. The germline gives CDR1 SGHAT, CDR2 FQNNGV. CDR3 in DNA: TGTGCCAGCAGCTCTCGGCCAGGGCAGGGCGAGCAGTACTTC. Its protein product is CASSSRPGQGEQYF.

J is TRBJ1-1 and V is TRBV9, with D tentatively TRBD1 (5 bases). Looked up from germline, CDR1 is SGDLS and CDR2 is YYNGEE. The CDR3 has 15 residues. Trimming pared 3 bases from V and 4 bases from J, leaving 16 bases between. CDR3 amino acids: CASSAPVNQGTEAFF. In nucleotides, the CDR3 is TGTGCCAGCAGCGCCCCAGTTAACCAGGGCACTGAAGCTTTCTTT.

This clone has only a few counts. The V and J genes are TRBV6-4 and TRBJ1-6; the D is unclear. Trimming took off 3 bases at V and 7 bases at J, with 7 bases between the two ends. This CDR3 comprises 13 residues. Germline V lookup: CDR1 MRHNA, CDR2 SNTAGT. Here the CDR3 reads CASSDTENSPLHF. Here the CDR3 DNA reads TGTGCCAGCAGTGATACAGAAAATTCACCCCTCCACTTT.

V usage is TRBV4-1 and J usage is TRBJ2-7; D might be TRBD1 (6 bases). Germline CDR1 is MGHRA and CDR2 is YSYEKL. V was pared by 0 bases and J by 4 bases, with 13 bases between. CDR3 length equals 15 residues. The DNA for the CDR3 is TGCGCCAGCAGCCAAGAGAACAGGGTGGGGTACGAGCAGTACTTC. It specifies CASSQENRVGYEQYF.

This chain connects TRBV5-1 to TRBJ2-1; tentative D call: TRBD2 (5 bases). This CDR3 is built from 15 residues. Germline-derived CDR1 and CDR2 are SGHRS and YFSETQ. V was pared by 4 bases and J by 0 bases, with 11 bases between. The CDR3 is CASSLGESSYNEQFF. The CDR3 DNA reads TGCGCCAGCAGCCTCGGGGAGAGCTCCTACAATGAGCAGTTCTTC.

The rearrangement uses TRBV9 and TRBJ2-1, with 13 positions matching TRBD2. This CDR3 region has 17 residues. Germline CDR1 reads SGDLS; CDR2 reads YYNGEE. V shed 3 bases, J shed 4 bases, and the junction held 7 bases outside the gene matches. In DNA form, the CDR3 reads TGTGCCAGCAGCGGAACTAGCGGGGGGGCTGAGTACAATGAGCAGTTCTTC. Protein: CASSGTSGGAEYNEQFF.

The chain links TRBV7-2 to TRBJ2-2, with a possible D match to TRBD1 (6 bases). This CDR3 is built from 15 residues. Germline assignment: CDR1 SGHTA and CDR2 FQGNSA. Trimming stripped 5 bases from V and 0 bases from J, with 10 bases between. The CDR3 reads CASSSRDTNTGELFF. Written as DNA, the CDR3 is TGTGCCAGCAGCAGCAGGGACACGAACACCGGGGAGCTGTTTTTT.

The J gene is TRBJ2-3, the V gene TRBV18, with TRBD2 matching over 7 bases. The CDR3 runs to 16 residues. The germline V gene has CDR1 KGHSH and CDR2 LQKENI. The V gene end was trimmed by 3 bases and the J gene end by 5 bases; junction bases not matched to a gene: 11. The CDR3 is CASSPPAGPTGDTQYF. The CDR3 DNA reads TGTGCCAGCTCACCGCCAGCGGGGCCGACGGGAGATACGCAGTATTTT.